These 10 T cell receptor beta chains share one sample of origin, sequenced in a study of Graves' ophthalmopathy and Graves' hyperthyroidism. RNA transcripts were the source from which TCR beta CDR3 regions were amplified. HTBI primers were used in a first-round RT-PCR, which preceded a second-round multiplex PCR. TCRdb reanalysed the multiplex PCR reads using MiXCR and keeps one entry per CDR3 protein. Altogether about 210,000 distinct CDR3 sequences are present, approximately 28% being singletons, with the ten largest covering about 9.3%. The sample was peripheral blood. These receptor sequences come from a man in his forties or fifties with Graves' ophthalmopathy.

This clonotype was detected ten times or more. CDR3 residues: CASSSGGLAGREQYF. In nucleotides, the CDR3 is TGTGCCAGCAGTTCCGGGGGACTAGCGGGAAGGGAGCAGTACTTC. This chain links TRBV28 with TRBJ2-7, with 13 bases matching TRBD2. The CDR3 has 15 amino acids. Germline V gene lookup returns CDR1 MDHEN and CDR2 SYDVKM. J lost 7 bases, V lost 4 bases, and 7 bases had no gene match. The complete variable domain, with remaining parts taken from reference TRBV28 and TRBJ2-7, reads DVKVTQSSRYLVKRTGEKVFLECVQDMDHENMFWYRQDPGLGLRLIYFSYDVKMKEKGDIPEGYSVSREKKERFSLILESASTNQTSMYLCASSSGGLAGREQYFGPGTRLTVT.

The sample holds many counts of this clonotype. The chain is built from TRBV2 and TRBJ1-1; D not certain. Trimming took off 6 bases at V and 3 bases at J, with 5 bases between the two ends. CDR1 is SNHLY and CDR2 is FYNNEI in the germline V gene. There are 11 residues in the CDR3. The DNA of the CDR3 is TGTGCCAGCAGCGCATACACTGAAGCTTTCTTT. Protein product: CASSAYTEAFF.

Comments on this clonotype: Since the CDR3 does not end with the conserved phenylalanine or tryptophan, this likely comes from a read error. The rearrangement uses TRBV7-2 and TRBJ1-2; D may be TRBD1 (6 bases). CDR1 is SGHTA, CDR2 FQGNSA, per germline. This CDR3 is built from 14 residues. The V end was cut by 1 base, the J end by 7 bases, with 13 bases between. CDR3 loop: CASSLDFRGGGYTL. The CDR3 nucleotides are TGTGCCAGCAGCTTAGATTTCAGGGGCGGTGGCTACACCCTC.

This clonotype was observed at least ten times. The chain has TRBV25-1 and TRBJ2-7, with a tentative D call TRBD1 (5 bases). The germline V and J ends were trimmed by 1 base and 4 bases, with 14 bases remaining between them. CDR1 and CDR2 (germline): MGHDK, SYGVNS. The CDR3 covers 15 residues. The CDR3 is CASSESAGLGYEQYF. The CDR3 nucleotides are TGTGCCAGCAGTGAATCGGCAGGGTTAGGATACGAGCAGTACTTC.

This clonotype was seen repeatedly, ten times or more. The rearrangement links TRBV29-1 to TRBJ2-5; possibly TRBD1 for D (5 bases). CDR1 is SQVTM and CDR2 is ANQGSEA in the germline V gene. There are 14 residues in the CDR3. Deletions cut 3 bases from V and 4 bases from J, with 15 bases between. The CDR3 loop reads CSVEGGVGPETQYF. Written as DNA, the CDR3 is TGCAGCGTTGAGGGCGGAGTGGGGCCAGAGACCCAGTACTTC.

The V gene is TRBV11-1, the J gene TRBJ1-2, with 7 bases matching TRBD1. The CDR3 totals 12 residues. Germline CDR1 and CDR2: SGHAT and FQDESV (reference sequence). Unmatched junction bases numbered 6, after V lost 6 bases and J lost 8 bases. CDR3 nucleotides: TGTGCCAGCAGTCAGGGGGGAAGAGGCTACACCTTC. Residues: CASSQGGRGYTF.

This clonotype was recorded at least ten times. The J gene is TRBJ1-1, the V gene TRBV6-5; D is ambiguous. Germline V lookup: CDR1 MNHEY, CDR2 SVGAGI. The CDR3 runs 17 residues. The ends were cut back, 2 bases at V and 3 bases at J, with 19 bases in the middle. The CDR3 coding sequence is TGTGCCAGCAGTTACAGGACTCCAAGCGTGTTCGACACTGAAGCTTTCTTT. This gives the protein CASSYRTPSVFDTEAFF.

In its sample, this clonotype was seen many times. This rearrangement joins TRBV27 to TRBJ2-7; D is unresolved. Germline-derived CDR1 and CDR2 are MNHEY and SMNVEV (reference sequence). This CDR3 is built from 13 residues. Trimming took off 6 bases at V and 3 bases at J, with 12 bases between the two ends. This CDR3 reads CASRRDGNYEQYF. CDR3 in DNA: TGTGCCAGCAGAAGAGATGGAAACTACGAGCAGTACTTC.

V and J are TRBV7-3 and TRBJ1-2, with D possibly being TRBD1 (5 bases). Trimming stripped 2 bases from V and 7 bases from J, with 11 bases between. Germline CDR1 SGHTA, CDR2 FQGTGA. The CDR3 has 13 amino acids. The DNA of the CDR3 is TGTGCCAGCAGCTTAGGGCAGGGAATTGGCTACACCTTC. It is translated as CASSLGQGIGYTF.

This clonotype showed up many times. The chain links TRBV29-1 to TRBJ2-7, with TRBD2 identical over 10 bases. V dropped 6 bases and J dropped 2; count of bases not matched to a gene: 4. Germline loops: CDR1 SQVTM, CDR2 ANQGSEA. The length of the CDR3 is 13 residues. CDR3 coding DNA: TGCAGCGTGAGAGCGGGAGGGGCCTACGAGCAGTACTTC. It yields the protein CSVRAGGAYEQYF.